This T cell receptor beta chain comes out of a study of blood T cell repertoires in COVID-19. The method was immunoSEQ multiplex PCR; TCRdb's version includes in-frame clones alone and lacks a portion of them. The sample lists a few thousand clones, roughly 90% occurring once. The germline CDR1 and CDR2 sequences are SGHVS and FNYEAQ. CDR3 length: 13 residues. V shed 1 base and J shed 3 bases, with 7 bases lying between them. Material: peripheral blood. This clonotype was sampled from a human donor in a cohort sampled during active COVID-19. The genes are TRBV7-6 and TRBJ2-7; tentatively, D is TRBD2 (5 bases). The CDR3 loop reads CASSLGAGYEQYF. In DNA form, the CDR3 reads TGTGCCAGCAGCTTAGGGGCGGGCTACGAGCAGTACTTC.